Listed here are 9 T cell receptor beta chains from one sample, sequenced in a study of TIL therapy for anti-PD-1-resistant metastatic lung cancer. Time point specified: pre-treatment sample, taken before nivolumab and TIL therapy. The immunoSEQ assay was v3. The protocol was immunoSEQ multiplex PCR, while the TCRdb copy is restricted to in-frame clones and leaves out a portion. This sample has about 50,000 clones, with 65% to 90% found just once. This specimen was blood, taken at baseline. The receptor set was obtained from a person aged 25 to 80 with non-small cell lung cancer.

This clone was detected only a few times. The rearrangement joins TRBV13 to TRBJ2-2; 10 bases align to TRBD2. Germline CDR1 and CDR2: PRHDT and FYEKMQ (reference sequence). The CDR3 runs 14 residues. V shed 5 bases, J shed 4 bases, and the junction held 1 base outside the gene matches. CDR3 sequence: CASSRTSGTGELFF. In DNA form, the CDR3 reads TGTGCCAGCAGCCGGACTAGCGGCACCGGGGAGCTGTTTTTT.

The chain is built from TRBV10-3 and TRBJ2-2; 8 positions agree with TRBD2. Losses at the gene ends were 10 bases for V and 0 bases for J; bases not matched to a gene: 7. Germline values: CDR1 ENHRY, CDR2 SYGVKD. This CDR3 comprises 15 residues. CDR3 loop: CATGRGEANTGELFF. The CDR3 coding sequence is TGTGCCACGGGGCGGGGGGAGGCGAACACCGGGGAGCTGTTTTTT.

The J gene is TRBJ2-2, the V gene TRBV10-3; tentative D call: TRBD1 (6 bases). Trimming removed 5 bases at V and 2 bases at J, with 12 bases between. Germline lookup yields CDR1 ENHRY and CDR2 SYGVKD. The CDR3 is 15 residues long. In DNA form, the CDR3 reads TGTGCCATCAGTACAGGGTCGACCAACACCGGGGAGCTGTTTTTT. Its translation is CAISTGSTNTGELFF.

The chain has TRBV5-6 and TRBJ1-3, with D unclear. Germline assignment: CDR1 SGHDT and CDR2 YYEEEE. CDR3 length: 14 amino acids. The germline V and J ends were trimmed by 0 bases and 3 bases, with 7 bases remaining between them. This chain's CDR3 is CASSLAISGNTIYF. In nucleotides, the CDR3 is TGTGCCAGCAGCTTGGCCATTAGTGGAAACACCATATATTTT. Variable domain in full (rest from reference TRBV5-6 and TRBJ1-3): DAGVTQSPTHLIKTRGQQVTLRCSPKSGHDTVSWYQQALGQGPQFIFQYYEEEERQRGNFPDRFSGHQFPNYSSELNVNALLLGDSALYLCASSLAISGNTIYFGEGSWLTVV.

In this sample, this clone turned up once. The V call is TRBV7-2, the J call TRBJ2-5; D might be TRBD2 (5 bases). V was trimmed by 6 bases and J by 2 bases, leaving 16 bases between them. CDR3 length: 15 residues. The germline gives CDR1 SGHTA, CDR2 FQGNSA. As DNA, the CDR3 is TGTGCCAGCAGTTTCAGCGGTCGGGGACAAGAGACCCAGTACTTC. This encodes CASSFSGRGQETQYF.

The table lists this clone with a few counts. This sequence joins TRBV6-5 and TRBJ2-2; 9 positions agree with TRBD1. Germline loops: CDR1 MNHEY, CDR2 SVGAGI. The CDR3 covers 15 residues. Trimming cost V 6 bases and J 2 bases; bases outside gene matches: 4. The CDR3 sequence is CASSQGQGNTGELFF. The CDR3 bases are TGTGCCAGCAGCCAGGGACAGGGTAACACCGGGGAGCTGTTTTTT.

This clone was counted between two and nine times. The chain links TRBV7-9 to TRBJ2-1; D gene ambiguous. The CDR3 sequence is 15 residues long. Trimming took 1 base from V and 9 from J, leaving 16 bases between them. Germline-derived CDR1 and CDR2 are SEHNR and FQNEAQ (reference sequence). The CDR3 protein is CASSLVTSPNSEQFF. The CDR3 DNA reads as TGTGCCAGCAGCTTAGTAACCTCTCCCAACAGTGAGCAGTTCTTC.

This chain connects TRBV12-3 or TRBV12-4 to TRBJ2-4; 7 bases line up with TRBD1. V lost 7 bases to trimming and J lost 8 bases; unmatched junction nucleotides: 8. This CDR3 region has 13 residues. The CDR3 nucleotides read TGTGCCAGCAAAAAAAGACAGGGTCACATTCAGTACTTC. Amino acid sequence: CASKKRQGHIQYF.

The chain has TRBV7-3 and TRBJ2-6; D is unclear. The CDR3 spans 16 residues. Looked up from germline, CDR1 is SGHTA and CDR2 is FQGTGA. V was shortened by 2 bases and J by 2 bases, with 10 bases between the two germline ends. CDR3 amino acids: CASSLSTSPGANVLTF. CDR3 DNA: TGTGCCAGCAGCTTATCTACATCGCCTGGGGCCAACGTCCTGACTTTC.